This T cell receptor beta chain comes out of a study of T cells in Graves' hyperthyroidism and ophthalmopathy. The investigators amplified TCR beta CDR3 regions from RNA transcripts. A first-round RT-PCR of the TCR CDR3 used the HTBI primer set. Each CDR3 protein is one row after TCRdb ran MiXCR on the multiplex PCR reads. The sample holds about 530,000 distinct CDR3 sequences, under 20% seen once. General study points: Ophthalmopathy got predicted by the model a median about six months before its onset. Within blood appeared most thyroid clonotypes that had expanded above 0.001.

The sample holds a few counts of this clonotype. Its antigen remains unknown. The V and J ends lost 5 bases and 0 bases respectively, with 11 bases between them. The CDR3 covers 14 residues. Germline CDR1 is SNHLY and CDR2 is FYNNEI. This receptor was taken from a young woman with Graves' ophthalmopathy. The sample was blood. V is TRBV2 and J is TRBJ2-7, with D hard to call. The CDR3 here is CASSPDGYSYEQYF. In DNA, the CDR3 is TGTGCCAGCAGTCCGGACGGGTACTCCTACGAGCAGTACTTC.